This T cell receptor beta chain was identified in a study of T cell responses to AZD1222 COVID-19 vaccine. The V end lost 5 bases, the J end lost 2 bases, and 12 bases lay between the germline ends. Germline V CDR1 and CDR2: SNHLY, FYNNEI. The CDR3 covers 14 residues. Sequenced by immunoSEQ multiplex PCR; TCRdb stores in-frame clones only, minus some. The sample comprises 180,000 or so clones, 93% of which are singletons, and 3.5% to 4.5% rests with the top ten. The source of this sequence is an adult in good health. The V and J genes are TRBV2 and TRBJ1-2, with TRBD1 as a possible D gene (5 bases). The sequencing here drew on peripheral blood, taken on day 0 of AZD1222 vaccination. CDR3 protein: CASSRQGTNYGYTF. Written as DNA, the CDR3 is TGTGCCAGCAGTCGGCAGGGCACCAACTATGGCTACACCTTC.